This TCR beta chain stems from a study of blood T cell repertoires in COVID-19. Study overall: Sample material is recorded as cDNA or gDNA derived from T cells, B-cell-depleted T cells, or PBMCs.

Clones were sequenced by immunoSEQ multiplex PCR, and TCRdb holds only the in-frame ones, with some missing. Here the sample spans some 250,000 clones, approximately 90% being singletons. Participant ages covered about 18 to 100 years across around 25 US areas. The CDR3 contains 14 residues. With 6 bases removed from V and 2 bases from J, the gap between germline ends came to 11 bases. The germline gives CDR1 MNHEY, CDR2 SVGAGI. Sequenced input: PBMCs or T cells enriched from blood (not recorded which). The source of this sequence is a man younger than 35 who had recovered from COVID-19. The chain joins TRBV6-5 to TRBJ2-1; a possible D gene is TRBD2 (6 bases). CDR3: CASSRGYTYNEQFF. The CDR3, as DNA: TGTGCCAGCAGCCGGGGGTATACCTACAATGAGCAGTTCTTC.